The T cell receptor beta chain described here comes from a study of tumor-infiltrating lymphocytes in primary liver carcinoma. CDR1 and CDR2 (germline): MNHNS, SASEGT. This CDR3 region has 14 residues. TCR beta cDNA was reverse-transcribed from about 500 ng of total RNA. The reaction used a constant-region primer and ProtoScript II reverse transcriptase. Three-round nested multiplex PCR performed with slightly modified ARM-PCR produced the TCR beta libraries. The first two PCR rounds, roughly 9 cycles each, used TRBV1-TRBV30 forward primers and a C-beta reverse primer. TCRdb used MiXCR to reprocess the multiplex PCR reads, holding one entry per CDR3 protein. This sample has 90,000 to 100,000 distinct CDR3 sequences, with around three quarters found just once. As to this clonotype: At one of its ends the junction is not consistent with the germline gene, which may arise from a read error.

Each 20-30 mg portion of unsorted bulk tissue served as the source for co-extraction of RNA and DNA. The sample was liver tumor tissue from sampling region 5. Specified subset: tumor region T5, tumor centre. The source of this sequence is a woman in her sixties or seventies with primary liver carcinoma and hepatitis B virus infection. The V and J genes are TRBV6-1 and TRBJ2-1; TRBD1 is a possible D gene (5 bases). Here the CDR3 DNA reads TGTGCCAGCATCGTAGGGGTGGACCACAATGAGCAGCTCTTC. This codes for CASIVGVDHNEQLF.